This TCR beta chain emerged from a study of T cells after posttransplantation cyclophosphamide. Findings and caveats of the study: Donor CD8+ memory clones often dominated recipient blood repertoires at later times. Tissue-infiltrating T cells from skin or gut overlapped little with blood T cells. Recipient CMV seropositivity and CMV reactivation strongly tracked TRB clonality.

Germline trimming cut 2 bases from V and 0 bases from J; bases unmatched to any gene: 0. The CDR3 sequence is 14 residues long. Per germline, CDR1 MNHEY and CDR2 SVGAGI. The repertoire was sequenced with immunoSEQ multiplex PCR; TCRdb's copy has only in-frame clones and lacks some. The table shows about 21,000 clones, with 85% to 90% occurring only once. Control samples came 1 year after myeloablative marrow transplants with methotrexate plus calcineurin inhibitor. A word on this clone: Its antigen is still unknown.

The input for sequencing was PBMCs, taken roughly 390 days after allogeneic stem cell transplant with calcineurin inhibitor and methotrexate. The sequence came from a female patient in her 30s who received an allogeneic stem cell transplant from an unrelated donor, was CMV-positive, and had acute and chronic GVHD. Some of these T cells may belong to the graft donor. The chain uses TRBV6-5 and TRBJ1-2; the match to TRBD1 covers 7 bases. CDR3 region: CASSYQGANYGYTF. CDR3 bases: TGTGCCAGCAGTTACCAGGGGGCTAACTATGGCTACACCTTC.